These 11 T cell receptor beta chains came from one sample sequenced in a study of cytomegalovirus exposure and HLA in healthy donors. PCR amplification relied on 60 Vbeta primers (plus 13 Jbeta primers). The table came from immunoSEQ multiplex PCR; TCRdb's copy has only in-frame clones and leaves some out. The sample carries 95,000 to 150,000 clones, 74% recorded once. The material sequenced was PBMCs. These receptors all come from a woman in her fifties or sixties in good health and CMV-seropositive.

The V gene is TRBV25-1, the J gene TRBJ1-6; D is possibly TRBD1 (6 bases). The CDR3 totals 14 residues. Germline V gives CDR1 MGHDK, CDR2 SYGVNS. Trimming took 8 bases from V and 7 from J, leaving 15 bases between them. CDR3 DNA: TGTGCCAGCTGTAACAGGGAGTGGAATTCACCCCTCCACTTT. Residues: CASCNREWNSPLHF.

This clone was seen only a few times. This rearrangement joins TRBV7-9 to TRBJ1-1; 10 bases match TRBD1. The germline CDR1 and CDR2 sequences are SEHNR and FQNEAQ (reference sequence). Trimming removed 3 bases from V and 5 bases from J; junction bases left unmatched: 3. This CDR3 has 14 amino acids. In DNA, the CDR3 is TGTGCCAGCAGCTTTGGACAGGGGGTAACTGAAGCTTTCTTT. Translated: CASSFGQGVTEAFF.

The V gene is TRBV19, the J gene TRBJ2-1; D remains ambiguous. Germline values: CDR1 LNHDA, CDR2 SQIVND (reference sequence). This CDR3 is 11 amino acids long. Trimming took off 4 bases at V and 10 bases at J, with 8 bases between the two ends. The CDR3 region has the DNA TGTGCCAGTAGTACTCGTGCGGAGCAGTTCTTC. Translated, it gives CASSTRAEQFF.

In its sample, this clone was seen a few times. The chain has TRBV5-1 and TRBJ2-1; 8 nucleotides line up with TRBD1. J was trimmed by 9 bases and V by 0 bases; bases with no gene match: 11. The CDR3 contains 16 residues. The V gene's germline CDR1 is SGHRS and CDR2 YFSETQ. CDR3 region: CASSLGLGQGRGEQFF. CDR3 in DNA: TGCGCCAGCAGCTTGGGACTAGGACAGGGCCGGGGTGAGCAGTTCTTC.

The chain uses TRBV29-1 and TRBJ2-7, with D perhaps TRBD2 (6 bases). Germline CDR1 and CDR2: SQVTM and ANQGSEA. The CDR3 has 13 amino acids. Between the trimmed V and J ends, which lost 7 bases and 0 bases, there was a span of 13 bases. CDR3 sequence reads: CSGLLAVSYEQYF. The CDR3, as DNA: TGCAGCGGACTCTTAGCGGTCTCCTACGAGCAGTACTTC.

V is TRBV4-1 and J is TRBJ1-6; TRBD1 agrees at 8 bases. Germline V lookup: CDR1 MGHRA, CDR2 YSYEKL. The CDR3 covers 21 residues. The V segment lost 4 bases and the J segment 0 bases; nucleotides outside the gene matches: 17. The CDR3 region is CASSRRDRGEGDSSYNSPLHF. The CDR3 region has the DNA TGCGCCAGCAGCCGCCGAGACAGGGGCGAAGGGGATAGCTCCTATAATTCACCCCTCCACTTT.

V gene TRBV5-4 combines with J gene TRBJ1-4; 8 bases map to TRBD1. The CDR3 loop spans 15 amino acids. Germline-derived CDR1 and CDR2 are SGHNT and YYREEE (reference sequence). Unmatched junction bases numbered 6, after V lost 0 bases and J lost 8 bases. The CDR3 bases are TGTGCCAGCAGCTTGGATCGACAGGGGTACGAAAAACTGTTTTTT. Translated, it gives CASSLDRQGYEKLFF.

V and J are TRBV12-5 and TRBJ2-3; D is undetermined. There are 18 residues in the CDR3. Trimming cost V 1 base and J 6 bases, with 23 bases left between them. Per the germline V gene, CDR1 is LGHNT and CDR2 is FRNRAP. The CDR3 DNA sequence: TGTGCTAGTGGTTTGGACTTACGAGGTTTCGAAGGTCGGGATACGCAGTATTTT. Translation gives CASGLDLRGFEGRDTQYF.

The rearrangement joins TRBV7-2 to TRBJ2-3, with 7 bases identical to TRBD1. The CDR3 has 15 residues. Germline V gene lookup returns CDR1 SGHTA and CDR2 FQGNSA. V lost 5 bases to trimming and J lost 3 bases; unmatched junction nucleotides: 8. CDR3 nucleotide sequence: TGTGCCAGCAGCATATACTCGACAGGGACAGATACGCAGTATTTT. Translated: CASSIYSTGTDTQYF. Drawing the rest from reference TRBV7-2 and TRBJ2-3, the complete variable domain is GAGVSQSPSNKVTEKGKDVELRCDPISGHTALYWYRQSLGQGLEFLIYFQGNSAPDKSGLPSDRFSAERTGGSVSTLTIQRTQQEDSAVYLCASSIYSTGTDTQYFGPGTRLTVL.

The rearrangement links TRBV6-6 to TRBJ1-1, with 7 bases identical to TRBD1. V trimming: 6 bases; J trimming: 0 bases; junction bases outside the gene matches: 4. Germline CDR1 MNHNY, CDR2 SVGAGI (reference sequence). CDR3 size: 14 residues. In nucleotides, the CDR3 is TGTGCCAGCAGCCGACAGGGTTTGAACACTGAAGCTTTCTTT. Amino acids: CASSRQGLNTEAFF.

V and J are TRBV7-9 and TRBJ2-7, with D possibly matching TRBD2 (6 bases). V was clipped by 8 bases and J by 9 bases, with 17 bases between them. This CDR3 comprises 12 residues. The V gene's germline CDR1 is SEHNR and CDR2 FQNEAQ (reference sequence). CDR3 DNA: TGTGCCAGCCGGATTGGCGCGGGAAGGCAGTACTTC. As protein: CASRIGAGRQYF.